The entry that follows covers one T cell receptor (beta chain) sequence. What it binds is not known. These data come from a study of long-term antiretroviral therapy in people with HIV. Study results and caveats: Therapy changes, viral resistance and ART adherence were not documented in the available data.

The germline V gene encodes CDR1 KGHSH and CDR2 LQKENI. The CDR3 has 15 residues. Losses at the gene ends were 5 bases for V and 0 bases for J; bases not matched to a gene: 5. Assay version v3.0 of immunoSEQ was used, and it was run at survey level. The protocol was immunoSEQ multiplex PCR, while the TCRdb copy is restricted to in-frame clones and leaves out a portion. The repertoire holds fewer than 25,000 clones, with around 80% as singletons. The receptor was isolated from a woman aged 50 to 60 with HIV. Sequencing used unsorted PBMCs, obtained 1.9 years after starting antiretroviral therapy. This chain connects TRBV18 to TRBJ2-3, with 7 bases matching TRBD1. CDR3 DNA: TGTGCCAGCTCATCCCTGACAGGGAGCACAGATACGCAGTATTTT. Translating it yields CASSSLTGSTDTQYF.